This T cell receptor (beta chain) was sequenced in a study of blood T cell repertoires in COVID-19. Turning to the study itself: Material from acute and convalescent COVID-19 was sourced from the United States, Italy and Spain. PBMCs, B-cell-depleted T cells, or T cells provided the cDNA or gDNA that made up the material.

Original data processing: Nucleated cell number was recorded as an estimate derived from reference gene primer amplification. Profiled with immunoSEQ multiplex PCR; TCRdb holds only in-frame clones, not every one. Clonal size and the V and J genes are those of that table, whereas D and trimming came from the DNA. The sample lists about 170,000 clones; 90% to 95% were seen once. The CDR3 covers 14 residues. The germline CDR1 and CDR2 sequences are GTSNPN and SVGIG (reference sequence). Trimming took 5 bases from V and 3 from J, leaving 13 bases between them. The source material was peripheral blood. The chain carries TRBV30 and TRBJ2-2; possible D gene TRBD1, 5 bases. This receptor was obtained from a woman in her forties or fifties with acute or convalescent COVID-19. CDR3 loop: CAWRPGMDTGELFF. The CDR3 DNA reads TGTGCCTGGCGTCCAGGGATGGACACCGGGGAGCTGTTTTTT.